This T cell receptor (beta chain) was recorded in a study of T cells in Graves' hyperthyroidism and ophthalmopathy. The table lists this clonotype with a few counts. Its antigen remains unidentified. The V end was cut by 4 bases, the J end by 0 bases, with 7 bases between. The CDR3 runs 15 residues. The TCR beta CDR3 regions underwent amplification using RNA transcripts as the source. Researchers ran a first-round RT-PCR on the TCR CDR3 using the HTBI primer set. One entry per CDR3 protein results from TCRdb running MiXCR on the multiplex PCR reads. Here the sample spans 300,000 to 450,000 distinct CDR3 sequences, approximately 15% being singletons. Hyperthyroidism had been newly diagnosed in patients aged 18 to 65, and its duration was under 2 months. Study-wide findings and caveats: The model forecast ophthalmopathy, anticipating it by a median around 6.5 months before onset.

The source is a woman aged 60-75 years with Graves' hyperthyroidism. The source material was blood. The chain links TRBV12-3 or TRBV12-4 to TRBJ2-6; no clear D gene. The CDR3 here is CASSSYFSGANVLTF. DNA for the CDR3: TGTGCCAGCAGTTCTTACTTCTCTGGGGCCAACGTCCTGACTTTC.